This entry concerns a single T cell receptor beta chain. The TCRbeta library incorporated unique molecular identifiers. TCRdb used MiXCR to reprocess the PCR reads, holding one entry per CDR3 protein. The table shows 500,000 or so distinct CDR3 sequences, with around a third occurring only once. This record comes from a study of T-cell reconstitution after alpha-beta-depleted transplantation in children. This receptor was taken from a human donor who donated a stem cell graft to a child with aplastic anemia. This material consisted of PBMCs from the stem cell graft donor, taken from the stem cell graft.

In DNA form, the CDR3 reads TGTGCCAGCACCTGCAGCTGGAGTTACGGAAACACCATATATTTT. Its protein is CASTCSWSYGNTIYF. V gene TRBV12-3 or TRBV12-4 combines with J gene TRBJ1-3; D uncertain. The V gene lost 7 bases and the J gene lost 4 bases, with 17 bases spanning the gap. This CDR3 is 15 amino acids long.